A selection of T cell receptor beta chains follows, all from one sample in a study of T cells in narcolepsy. Only in-frame clones appear in the TCRdb table, and some are missing; sequencing was by immunoSEQ multiplex PCR. The table includes under 11,000 clones, 65% to 80% detected once. The material sequenced was CD45RA- memory CD8+ T cells from PBMCs. The origin of the receptors is a human donor with narcolepsy. The CDR3 runs from the conserved cysteine through the conserved F or W. D genes are given only for firm matches. Clone size, where shown, is once, few, many, or a class for clones that have expanded.

D: TRBD1; J: TRBJ2-7; V: TRBV6-1; size: few; length: 16; DNA: TGTGCCAGCAGTGTCATGCCGGGACAGGGTACCTACGAGCAGTACTTC; CDR3: CASSVMPGQGTYEQYF
D: -; J: TRBJ2-2; V: TRBV7-9; size: -; length: 13; DNA: TGTGCCAGCAGCGGCGATGGGGCCGGGGAGCTGTTTTTT; CDR3: CASSGDGAGELFF
D: TRBD2; J: TRBJ2-7; V: TRBV5-4; size: few; length: 14; DNA: TGTGCCAGCAGCTCCGGGACTAGCCGTTCCGAGCAGTACTTC; CDR3: CASSSGTSRSEQYF
D: TRBD1; J: TRBJ1-3; V: TRBV5-3; size: -; length: 17; DNA: TGTGCCAGAAGCTGGCCGGACAGGGTAGAGCCTGGAAACACCATATATTTT; CDR3: CARSWPDRVEPGNTIYF
D: TRBD1; J: TRBJ2-7; V: TRBV11-2; size: -; length: 13; DNA: TGTGCCAGCAGCTTAGGACAGGGGGACGAGCAGTACTTC; CDR3: CASSLGQGDEQYF
D: -; J: TRBJ2-5; V: TRBV6-5; size: -; length: 16; DNA: TGTGCCAGCAGTTACTCCCCGGACTACCCGGGAGAGACCCAGTACTTC; CDR3: CASSYSPDYPGETQYF
D: TRBD1; J: TRBJ1-4; V: TRBV4-3; size: few; length: 16; DNA: TGCGCCAGCAGCCAAGATCATCAGGGGGTCGGCGAAAAACTGTTTTTT; CDR3: CASSQDHQGVGEKLFF
D: -; J: TRBJ2-5; V: TRBV21-1; size: -; length: 14; DNA: TGTGCCAGCAGCATAGGCCGATCGTCAGAGACCCAGTACTTC; CDR3: CASSIGRSSETQYF
D: TRBD1; J: TRBJ2-2; V: TRBV6-4; size: -; length: 16; DNA: TGTGCCAGCAGTCCACAGGGGGCGGAAAACACCGGGGAGCTGTTTTTT; CDR3: CASSPQGAENTGELFF
D: -; J: TRBJ2-1; V: TRBV7-9; size: once; length: 15; DNA: TGTGCCAGCAGCTTGCCCCAGGGAAACGACAATGAGCAGTTCTTC; CDR3: CASSLPQGNDNEQFF
D: -; J: TRBJ1-6; V: TRBV6-4; size: -; length: 15; DNA: TGTGCCAGCAGTGACTCTACATACCATAATTCACCCCTCCACTTT; CDR3: CASSDSTYHNSPLHF
D: TRBD1; J: TRBJ2-7; V: TRBV4-1; size: -; length: 17; DNA: TGCGCCAGCAGCCTCAAGACAGGGGCGAATACTTACTACGAGCAGTACTTC; CDR3: CASSLKTGANTYYEQYF
D: -; J: TRBJ2-2; V: TRBV11-3; size: once; length: 19; DNA: TGTGCCAGCAGCCCCACCCCGGGACACCCCGAATCGAACACCGGGGAGCTGTTTTTT; CDR3: CASSPTPGHPESNTGELFF
D: -; J: TRBJ1-4; V: TRBV27; size: -; length: 16; DNA: TGTGCCAGCCGCGACCTCAGGGTTGGGTCATATGAAAAACTGTTTTTT; CDR3: CASRDLRVGSYEKLFF
D: -; J: TRBJ2-1; V: TRBV9; size: -; length: 17; DNA: TGTGCCAGCAGCCCAGGGGTGTGGGACTATCCCGACAATGAGCAGTTCTTC; CDR3: CASSPGVWDYPDNEQFF
D: -; J: TRBJ2-7; V: TRBV5-5; size: -; length: 14; DNA: TGTGCCAGCAGCTTGGTCAGGGCATCCTACGAGCAGTACTTC; CDR3: CASSLVRASYEQYF
D: -; J: TRBJ2-2; V: TRBV28; size: -; length: 19; DNA: TGTGCCAGCAGTTCCCCGGTAATTGAGGGATCTTCTAGGACCGGGGAGCTGTTTTTT; CDR3: CASSSPVIEGSSRTGELFF
D: TRBD2; J: TRBJ2-3; V: TRBV27; size: -; length: 17; DNA: TGTGCCAGCAGCCCTGGGACTAGCGGGCGAGGCACAGATACGCAGTATTTT; CDR3: CASSPGTSGRGTDTQYF
D: -; J: TRBJ2-2; V: TRBV9; size: -; length: 12; DNA: TGTGCCAGCAGCGGAACCCCCGGGGAGCTGTTTTTT; CDR3: CASSGTPGELFF
D: TRBD2; J: TRBJ2-5; V: TRBV7-8; size: -; length: 17; DNA: TGTGCCAGCAGCTTTTGGGTAGCGGGGGAGGTGGGAGAGACCCAGTACTTC; CDR3: CASSFWVAGEVGETQYF
D: -; J: TRBJ2-2; V: TRBV4-2; size: -; length: 17; DNA: TGTGCCAGCAGCCAAGATACGGCAGAACTGAACACCGGGGAGCTGTTTTTT; CDR3: CASSQDTAELNTGELFF
D: -; J: TRBJ2-6; V: TRBV6-4; size: few; length: 14; DNA: TGTGCCAGCAGTGACAACTCTGGGGCCAACGTCCTGACTTTC; CDR3: CASSDNSGANVLTF
D: -; J: TRBJ2-4; V: TRBV7-8; size: -; length: 15; DNA: TGTGCCAGCAGCTTAGGAGGGGGGGATGCAAACATTCAGTACTTC; CDR3: CASSLGGGDANIQYF
D: -; J: TRBJ2-7; V: TRBV19; size: -; length: 13; DNA: TGTGCCAGTAGTGCGGGACTTTACTACGAGCAGTACTTC; CDR3: CASSAGLYYEQYF
D: -; J: TRBJ1-2; V: TRBV16; size: once; length: 15; DNA: TGTGCCAGCAGCCCTGGCGGGGGGTCGCTCGCTGGCTACACCTTC; CDR3: CASSPGGGSLAGYTF
D: TRBD2; J: TRBJ2-1; V: TRBV13; size: -; length: 15; DNA: TGTGCCAGCAGCCCGGGACTAGCGGAATACAATGAGCAGTTCTTC; CDR3: CASSPGLAEYNEQFF
D: TRBD1; J: TRBJ1-2; V: TRBV7-3; size: -; length: 13; DNA: TGTGCCAGCAGCTCCACAGGGGGCGGTGGCTACACCTTC; CDR3: CASSSTGGGGYTF
D: TRBD2; J: TRBJ2-7; V: TRBV19; size: -; length: 14; DNA: TGTGCCAGTAGTGGACTAGCGGACGTTTACGAGCAGTACTTC; CDR3: CASSGLADVYEQYF
D: -; J: TRBJ1-1; V: TRBV4-1; size: -; length: 14; DNA: TGCGCCAGCAGCCAAGGTCTGGGTTTCACTGAAGCTTTCTTT; CDR3: CASSQGLGFTEAFF
D: -; J: TRBJ2-7; V: TRBV28; size: -; length: 14; DNA: TGTGCCAGCAGTCCCCTTGCTTGGGGCTACGAGCAGTACTTC; CDR3: CASSPLAWGYEQYF
D: TRBD1; J: TRBJ1-1; V: TRBV13; size: -; length: 13; DNA: TGTGCCAGCTCGGACAGGTATCCCACTGAAGCTTTCTTT; CDR3: CASSDRYPTEAFF
D: -; J: TRBJ1-6; V: TRBV5-2; size: -; length: 15; DNA: TGTGCCAGCAGCCTGGGAGTTCCCTATAATTCACCCCTCCACTTT; CDR3: CASSLGVPYNSPLHF
D: -; J: TRBJ1-1; V: TRBV6-1; size: -; length: 13; DNA: TGTGCCAGCAGGTTGGCAGTGAACACTGAAGCTTTCTTT; CDR3: CASRLAVNTEAFF
D: TRBD1; J: TRBJ2-3; V: TRBV4-2; size: -; length: 15; DNA: TGTGCCAGCAGCCAAGGTACAGGGGGCGCAGATACGCAGTATTTT; CDR3: CASSQGTGGADTQYF
D: -; J: TRBJ2-5; V: TRBV4-3; size: -; length: 15; DNA: TGCGCCAGCAGCCAAGATCGAGGGCCCCAAGAGACCCAGTACTTC; CDR3: CASSQDRGPQETQYF
D: -; J: TRBJ1-1; V: TRBV28; size: few; length: 14; DNA: TGTGCCAGCAGTTTAGGGGGAATGGACACTGAAGCTTTCTTT; CDR3: CASSLGGMDTEAFF
D: TRBD1; J: TRBJ1-1; V: TRBV9; size: -; length: 13; DNA: TGTGCCAGCAGCGTAGGCCAGGGGGCGGAAGCTTTCTTT; CDR3: CASSVGQGAEAFF
D: TRBD2; J: TRBJ2-3; V: TRBV28; size: -; length: 17; DNA: TGTGCCACCTACCCCCCTATAGGAGCGGGAGTTCAAGATACGCAGTATTTT; CDR3: CATYPPIGAGVQDTQYF
D: -; J: TRBJ2-5; V: TRBV29-1; size: -; length: 13; DNA: TGCAGCGTTGAAGTCGGGGCGGGGGAGACCCAGTACTTC; CDR3: CSVEVGAGETQYF
D: -; J: TRBJ1-2; V: TRBV5-3; size: -; length: 14; DNA: TGTGCCAGACAGGACGAGCCGTTCTTCTATGGCTACACCTTC; CDR3: CARQDEPFFYGYTF
D: -; J: TRBJ2-5; V: TRBV6-1; size: -; length: 14; DNA: TGTGCCAGCAGTGAAGGGACTGCTTGGGAGACCCAGTACTTC; CDR3: CASSEGTAWETQYF